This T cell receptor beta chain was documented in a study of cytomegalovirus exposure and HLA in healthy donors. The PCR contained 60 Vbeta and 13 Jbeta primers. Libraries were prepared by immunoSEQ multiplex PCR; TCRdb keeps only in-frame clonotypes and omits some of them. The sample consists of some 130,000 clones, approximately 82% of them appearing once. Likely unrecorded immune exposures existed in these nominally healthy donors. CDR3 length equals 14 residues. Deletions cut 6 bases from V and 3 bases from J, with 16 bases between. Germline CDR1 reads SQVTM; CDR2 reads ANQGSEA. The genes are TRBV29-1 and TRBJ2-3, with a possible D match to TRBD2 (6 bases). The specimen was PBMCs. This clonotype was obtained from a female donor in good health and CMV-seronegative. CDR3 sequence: CSVLGGASTDTQYF. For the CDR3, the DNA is TGCAGCGTCCTCGGAGGGGCGAGTACAGATACGCAGTATTTT.